The 11 T cell receptor beta chains below all came from one sample that was sequenced in a study of blood T cells in healthy people across ages. With a J-beta primer mix and a sample-barcoded 5' primer, a second PCR ran about 7 to 12 cycles. MiXCR, run by TCRdb on the 5' RACE reads, gives a single entry per CDR3 protein. Here the sample spans hundreds of thousands of distinct CDR3 sequences, around 42% being singletons. The source material was blood. These receptors all stem from a man between 60 and 75 years old in good health.

This chain joins TRBV20-1 and TRBJ2-5; TRBD2 matches 14 bases. This CDR3 region has 16 residues. V was pared by 1 base and J by 5 bases, with 6 bases of the junction left unmatched. Germline V gives CDR1 DFQATT, CDR2 SNEGSKA (reference sequence). CDR3 residues: CSARGRGLAGVETQYF. In nucleotides, the CDR3 is TGCAGTGCTAGAGGTCGGGGACTAGCGGGGGTGGAGACCCAGTACTTC.

This clonotype was counted only a few times. The chain carries TRBV24-1 and TRBJ2-7, with D perhaps matching TRBD2 (5 bases). The V and J ends lost 4 bases and 3 bases respectively, with 6 bases between them. CDR1 is KGHDR and CDR2 is SFDVKD in the germline V gene. CDR3 length equals 12 residues. CDR3 sequence: CATSDEGYEQYF. DNA for the CDR3: TGTGCCACCAGTGACGAGGGCTACGAGCAGTACTTC.

J is TRBJ2-1 and V is TRBV24-1; D perhaps matches TRBD1 (6 bases). V lost 9 bases and J 4 bases, leaving 6 bases between the germline ends. Germline CDR1 and CDR2: KGHDR and SFDVKD. This CDR3 region has 11 residues. The CDR3 coding sequence is TGTGCCACCGGACAGTACAATGAGCAGTTCTTC. Protein: CATGQYNEQFF.

This clonotype was observed a few times. The chain joins TRBV11-2 to TRBJ2-3, with 8 bases that match TRBD2. CDR3 length: 15 amino acids. Losses at the gene ends were 5 bases for V and 4 bases for J; bases not matched to a gene: 8. CDR1 and CDR2 from the germline V gene are SGHAT and FQNNGV. The CDR3 DNA reads as TGTGCCAGCAGCGCGAATAGCGGGGCCGCAGATACGCAGTATTTT. Protein product: CASSANSGAADTQYF.

This clonotype was counted only a few times. The gene calls are TRBV21-1 and TRBJ2-3; the table's TRBD2 call for D was not verified on the DNA. TRBV21-1 is tagged as a pseudogene. This CDR3 has 17 amino acids. Here the CDR3 reads CASSTRASGDSTDTQYF. The CDR3 DNA is TGTGCCAGCAGCACAAGGGCTAGCGGGGATAGCACAGATACGCAGTATTTT.

With regard to this clonotype: Just one base apart from a much larger clone, this may be a read error. The chain couples TRBV12-3 or TRBV12-4 to TRBJ2-7, with a weak D call TRBD1 (6 bases). The V end was cut by 2 bases, the J end by 1 base, with 21 bases between. This CDR3 region has 18 residues. CDR3 amino acids: CASSLNEGRTARSYEQYF. The CDR3 DNA sequence: TGTGCCAGCAGTTTAAACGAGGGCCGGACAGCCCGATCCTACGAGCAGTACTTC.

V and J are TRBV6-2 or TRBV6-3 and TRBJ2-1; 10 bases fit TRBD2. The assigned J gene may be wrong: the sequence end matches TRBJ2-7 better. Germline V CDR1 and CDR2: MNHEY, SVGEGT. The CDR3 loop spans 18 amino acids. CDR3 DNA: TGTGCCAGCAGTTACTCTGGGGATAGCGGGGGGCGACACAATGAGCAGTACTTC. Its translation: CASSYSGDSGGRHNEQYF.

The V gene is TRBV7-2, the J gene TRBJ2-7; perhaps TRBD1 as D (5 bases). V lost 1 base and J 7 bases, leaving 14 bases between the germline ends. The CDR3 is 14 amino acids. Germline assignment: CDR1 SGHTA and CDR2 FQGNSA. Here the CDR3 DNA reads TGTGCCAGCAGCTTAGGGGGCAAACACAATGAGCAGTACTTC. As protein: CASSLGGKHNEQYF.

The chain uses TRBV5-5 and TRBJ2-3, with a tentative D call TRBD2 (6 bases). V shed 1 base and J shed 6 bases, with 24 bases lying between them. The CDR3 contains 18 residues. Germline V gene lookup returns CDR1 SGHKS and CDR2 YYEKEE (reference sequence). The CDR3 sequence is CASSLSPYGGDHPDTQYF. Written as DNA, the CDR3 is TGTGCCAGCAGCTTGTCGCCGTATGGAGGGGACCACCCGGATACGCAGTATTTT.

The chain recombines TRBV7-2 with TRBJ2-3; D is ambiguous. From germline, CDR1 is SGHTA and CDR2 FQGNSA. This CDR3 spans 16 amino acids. Trimming stripped 0 bases from V and 0 bases from J, with 10 bases between. In DNA form, the CDR3 reads TGTGCCAGCAGCTTAGCGTCCACGAAAAGCACAGATACGCAGTATTTT. Translating it yields CASSLASTKSTDTQYF.

The chain couples TRBV20-1 to TRBJ2-1; the D gene is possibly TRBD2 (6 bases). Trimming took off 5 bases at V and 0 bases at J, with 11 bases between the two ends. The CDR3 has 14 residues. Germline-derived CDR1 and CDR2 are DFQATT and SNEGSKA (reference sequence). The CDR3 here is CSARLGSSYNEQFF. The DNA of the CDR3 is TGCAGTGCTCGACTAGGGAGCTCCTACAATGAGCAGTTCTTC.